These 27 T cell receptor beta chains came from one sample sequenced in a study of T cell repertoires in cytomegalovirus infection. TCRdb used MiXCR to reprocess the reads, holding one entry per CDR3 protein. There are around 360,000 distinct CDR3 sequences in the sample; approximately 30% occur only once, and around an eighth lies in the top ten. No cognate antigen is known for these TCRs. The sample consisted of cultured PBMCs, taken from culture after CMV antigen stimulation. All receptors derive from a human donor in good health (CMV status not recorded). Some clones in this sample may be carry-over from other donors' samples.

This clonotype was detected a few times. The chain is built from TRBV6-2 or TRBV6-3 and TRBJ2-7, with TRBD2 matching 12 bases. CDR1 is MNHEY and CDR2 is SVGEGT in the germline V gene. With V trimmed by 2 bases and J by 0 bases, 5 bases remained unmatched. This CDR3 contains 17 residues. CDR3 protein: CASSYRTSGAYSYEQYV. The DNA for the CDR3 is TGTGCCAGCAGTTACCGGACTAGCGGGGCCTACTCCTACGAGCAGTACGTC.

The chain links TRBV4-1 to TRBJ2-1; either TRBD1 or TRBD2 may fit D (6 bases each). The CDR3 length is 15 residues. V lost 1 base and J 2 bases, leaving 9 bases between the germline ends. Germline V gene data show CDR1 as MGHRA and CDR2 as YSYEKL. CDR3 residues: CASSQGRGTYNEQFF. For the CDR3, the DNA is TGCGCCAGCAGCCAAGGGAGGGGGACCTACAATGAGCAGTTCTTC.

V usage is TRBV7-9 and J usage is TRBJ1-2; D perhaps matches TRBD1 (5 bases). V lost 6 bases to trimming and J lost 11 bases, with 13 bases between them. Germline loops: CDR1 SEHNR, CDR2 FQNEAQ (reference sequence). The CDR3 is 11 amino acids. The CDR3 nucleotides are TGTGCCAGCAGTTTGTCGACAGCGTACACCTTC. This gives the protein CASSLSTAYTF. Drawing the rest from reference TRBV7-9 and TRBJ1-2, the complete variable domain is DTGVSQNPRHKITKRGQNVTFRCDPISEHNRLYWYRQTLGQGPEFLTYFQNEAQLEKSRLLSDRFSAERPKGSFSTLEIQRTEQGDSAMYLCASSLSTAYTFGSGTRLTVV.

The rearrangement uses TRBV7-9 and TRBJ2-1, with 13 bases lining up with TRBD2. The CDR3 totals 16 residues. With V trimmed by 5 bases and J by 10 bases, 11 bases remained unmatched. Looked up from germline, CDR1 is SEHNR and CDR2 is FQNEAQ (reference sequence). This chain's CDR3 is CASSPRLAGGWGEQFF. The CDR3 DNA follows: TGTGCCAGCAGCCCCCGACTAGCGGGAGGTTGGGGGGAGCAGTTCTTC.

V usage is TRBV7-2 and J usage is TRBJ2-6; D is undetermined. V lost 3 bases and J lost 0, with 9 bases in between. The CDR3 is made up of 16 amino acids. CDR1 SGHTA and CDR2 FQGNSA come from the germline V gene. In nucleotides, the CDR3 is TGTGCCAGCAGCTTGGCCCCCGCCTCTGGGGCCAACGTCCTGACTTTC. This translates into CASSLAPASGANVLTF.

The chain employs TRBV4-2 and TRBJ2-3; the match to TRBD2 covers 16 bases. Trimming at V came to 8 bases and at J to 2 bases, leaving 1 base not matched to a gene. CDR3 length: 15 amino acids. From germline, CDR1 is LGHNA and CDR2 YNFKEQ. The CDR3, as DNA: TGTGCCAGCGGGACTAGCGGGAGGGTCACAGATACGCAGTATTTT. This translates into CASGTSGRVTDTQYF.

CDR3 region: CASSPHGGYGSETDTQYF. The CDR3 DNA follows: TGCGCCAGCAGCCCCCACGGGGGATACGGGAGTGAGACAGATACGCAGTATTTT. V gene TRBV4-3 combines with J gene TRBJ2-3, with D possibly being TRBD2 (6 bases). Trimming removed 4 bases at V and 3 bases at J, with 23 bases between. Germline-derived CDR1 and CDR2 are LGHNA and YSLEER. The CDR3 totals 18 residues.

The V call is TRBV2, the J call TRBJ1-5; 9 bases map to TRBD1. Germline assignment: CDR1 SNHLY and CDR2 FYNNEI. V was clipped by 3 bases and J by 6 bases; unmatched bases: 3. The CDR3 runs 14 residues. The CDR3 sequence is CASSEGTGRQPQHF. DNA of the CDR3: TGTGCCAGCAGTGAGGGGACAGGGCGTCAGCCCCAGCATTTT.

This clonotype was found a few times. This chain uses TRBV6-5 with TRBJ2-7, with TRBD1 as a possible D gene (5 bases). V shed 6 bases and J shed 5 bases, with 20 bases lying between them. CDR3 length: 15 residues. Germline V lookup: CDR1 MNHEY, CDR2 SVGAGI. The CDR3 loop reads CASRRTGSRSNEQYF. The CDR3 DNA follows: TGTGCCAGCAGGAGAACAGGTTCGCGGTCCAACGAGCAGTACTTC.

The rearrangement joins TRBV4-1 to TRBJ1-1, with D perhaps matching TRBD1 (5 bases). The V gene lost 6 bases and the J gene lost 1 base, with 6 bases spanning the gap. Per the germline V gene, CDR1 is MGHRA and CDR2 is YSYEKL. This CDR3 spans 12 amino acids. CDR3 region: CASRGGNTEAFF. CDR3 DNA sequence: TGCGCCAGCAGGGGGGGGAACACTGAAGCTTTCTTT.

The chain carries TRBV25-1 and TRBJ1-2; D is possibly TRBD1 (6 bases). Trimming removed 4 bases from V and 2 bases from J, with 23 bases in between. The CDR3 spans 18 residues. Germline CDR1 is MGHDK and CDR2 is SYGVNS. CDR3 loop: CASSALEDSRGTNYGYTF. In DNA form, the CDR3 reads TGTGCCAGCAGTGCCTTAGAGGACAGTCGAGGGACCAACTATGGCTACACCTTC.

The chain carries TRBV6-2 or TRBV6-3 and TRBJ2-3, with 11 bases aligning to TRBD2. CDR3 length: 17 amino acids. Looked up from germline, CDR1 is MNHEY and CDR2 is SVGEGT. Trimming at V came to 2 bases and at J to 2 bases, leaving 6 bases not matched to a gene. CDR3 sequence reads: CASSYGGTSGHTDTQYF. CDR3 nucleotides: TGTGCCAGCAGTTACGGGGGGACTAGCGGTCACACAGATACGCAGTATTTT.

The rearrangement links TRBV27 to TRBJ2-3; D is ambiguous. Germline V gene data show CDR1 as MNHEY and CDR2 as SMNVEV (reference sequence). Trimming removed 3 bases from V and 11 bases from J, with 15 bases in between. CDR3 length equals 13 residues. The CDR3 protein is CASSLVRMAEQYF. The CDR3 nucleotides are TGTGCCAGCAGTTTGGTACGCATGGCAGAGCAGTATTTT.

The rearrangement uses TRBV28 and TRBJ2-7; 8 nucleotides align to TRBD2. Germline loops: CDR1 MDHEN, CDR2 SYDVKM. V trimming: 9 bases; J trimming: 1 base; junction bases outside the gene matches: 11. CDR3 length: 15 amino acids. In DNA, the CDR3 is TGTGCCAGTCGGGGCGAAACTAGCGGTTCCTACGAGCAGTACTTC. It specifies CASRGETSGSYEQYF.

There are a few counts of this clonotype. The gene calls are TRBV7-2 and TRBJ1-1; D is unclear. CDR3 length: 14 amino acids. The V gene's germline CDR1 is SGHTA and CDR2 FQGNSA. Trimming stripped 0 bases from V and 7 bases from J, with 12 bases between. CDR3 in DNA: TGTGCCAGCAGCTTAGCGGGATCAGTTAGTGAAGCTTTCTTT. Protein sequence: CASSLAGSVSEAFF.

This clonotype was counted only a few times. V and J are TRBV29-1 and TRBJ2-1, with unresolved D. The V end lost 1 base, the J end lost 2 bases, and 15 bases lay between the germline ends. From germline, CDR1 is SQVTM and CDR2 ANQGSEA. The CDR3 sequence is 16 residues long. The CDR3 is CSVEGAVGKPYNEQFF. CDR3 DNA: TGCAGCGTTGAAGGTGCGGTGGGTAAACCCTACAATGAGCAGTTCTTC.

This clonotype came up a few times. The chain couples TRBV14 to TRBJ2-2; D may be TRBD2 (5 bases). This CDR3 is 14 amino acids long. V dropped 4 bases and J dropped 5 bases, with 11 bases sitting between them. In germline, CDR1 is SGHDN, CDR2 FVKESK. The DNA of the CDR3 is TGTGCCAGCAGCCTTCTCGCGGGTACCGGGGAGCTGTTTTTT. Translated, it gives CASSLLAGTGELFF.

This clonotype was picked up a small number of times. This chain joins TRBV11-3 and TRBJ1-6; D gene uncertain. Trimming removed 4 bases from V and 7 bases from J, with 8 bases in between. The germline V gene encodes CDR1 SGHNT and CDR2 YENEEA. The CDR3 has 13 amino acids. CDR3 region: CASSSLSNSPLHF. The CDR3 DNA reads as TGTGCCAGCAGCTCTCTTTCGAATTCACCCCTCCACTTT.

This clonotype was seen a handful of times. As DNA, the CDR3 is TGTGCCAGCAGCTTAGTGCTTGGGGACAGGGGCTGGAACACTGAAGCTTTCTTT. Translating it yields CASSLVLGDRGWNTEAFF. The J gene is TRBJ1-1, the V gene TRBV7-8; 10 bases are shared with TRBD1. There are 18 residues in the CDR3. V lost 1 base to trimming and J lost 1 base; unmatched junction nucleotides: 9. The germline gives CDR1 SGHVS, CDR2 FQNEAQ.

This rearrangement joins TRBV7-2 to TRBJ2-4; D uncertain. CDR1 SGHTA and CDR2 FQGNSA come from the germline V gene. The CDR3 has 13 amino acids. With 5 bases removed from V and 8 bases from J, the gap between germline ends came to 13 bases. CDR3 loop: CASSLERVDIQYF. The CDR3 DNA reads TGTGCCAGCAGCCTCGAGAGAGTAGACATTCAGTACTTC. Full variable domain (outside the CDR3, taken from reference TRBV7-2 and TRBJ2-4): GAGVSQSPSNKVTEKGKDVELRCDPISGHTALYWYRQSLGQGLEFLIYFQGNSAPDKSGLPSDRFSAERTGGSVSTLTIQRTQQEDSAVYLCASSLERVDIQYFGAGTRLSVL.

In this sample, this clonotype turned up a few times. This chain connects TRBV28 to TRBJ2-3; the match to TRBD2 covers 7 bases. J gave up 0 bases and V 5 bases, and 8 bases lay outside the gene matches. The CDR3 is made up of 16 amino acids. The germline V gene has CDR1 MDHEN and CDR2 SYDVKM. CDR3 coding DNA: TGTGCCAGCAGTACCGGGGGGATAACTAGCACAGATACGCAGTATTTT. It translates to CASSTGGITSTDTQYF.

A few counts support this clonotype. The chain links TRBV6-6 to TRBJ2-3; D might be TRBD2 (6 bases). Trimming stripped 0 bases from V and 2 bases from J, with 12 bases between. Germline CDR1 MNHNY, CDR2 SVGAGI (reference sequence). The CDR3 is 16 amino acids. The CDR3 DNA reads TGTGCCAGCAGTTACTCGGGGACTTTCGTCACAGATACGCAGTATTTT. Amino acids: CASSYSGTFVTDTQYF.

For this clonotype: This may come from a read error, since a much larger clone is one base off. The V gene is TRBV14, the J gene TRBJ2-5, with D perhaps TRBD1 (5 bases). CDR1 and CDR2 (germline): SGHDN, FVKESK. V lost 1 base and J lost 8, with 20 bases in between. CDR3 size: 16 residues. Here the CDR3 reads CASSQGQRNMRDTQYF. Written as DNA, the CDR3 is TGTGCCAGCAGCCAAGGACAGAGGAATATGAGAGATACCCAGTACTTC.

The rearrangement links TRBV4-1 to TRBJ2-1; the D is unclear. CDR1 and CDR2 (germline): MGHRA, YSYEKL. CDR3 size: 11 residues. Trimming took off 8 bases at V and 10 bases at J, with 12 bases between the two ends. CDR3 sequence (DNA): TGCGCCAGCGCCACCCTGGTGGAGCAGTTCTTC. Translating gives CASATLVEQFF.

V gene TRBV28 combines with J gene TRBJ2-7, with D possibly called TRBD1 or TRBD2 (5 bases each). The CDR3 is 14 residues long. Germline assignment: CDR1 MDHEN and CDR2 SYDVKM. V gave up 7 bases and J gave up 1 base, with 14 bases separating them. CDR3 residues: CASKGDVGSYEQYV. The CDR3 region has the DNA TGTGCCAGCAAAGGGGACGTAGGATCCTACGAGCAGTACGTC.

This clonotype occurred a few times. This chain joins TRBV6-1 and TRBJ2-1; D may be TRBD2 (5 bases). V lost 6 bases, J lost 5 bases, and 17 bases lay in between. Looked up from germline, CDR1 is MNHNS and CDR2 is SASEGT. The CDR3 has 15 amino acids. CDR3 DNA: TGTGCCAGCAGCCGCGACTATCGAAATGACAATGAGCAGTTCTTC. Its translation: CASSRDYRNDNEQFF.

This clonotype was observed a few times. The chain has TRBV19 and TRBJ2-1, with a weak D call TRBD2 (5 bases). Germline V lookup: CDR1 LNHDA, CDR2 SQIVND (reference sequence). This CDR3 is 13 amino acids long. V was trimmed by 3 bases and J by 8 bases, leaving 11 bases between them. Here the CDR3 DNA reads TGTGCCAGTAGTATGGGAGTCGGGGATGAGCAGTTCTTC. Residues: CASSMGVGDEQFF.